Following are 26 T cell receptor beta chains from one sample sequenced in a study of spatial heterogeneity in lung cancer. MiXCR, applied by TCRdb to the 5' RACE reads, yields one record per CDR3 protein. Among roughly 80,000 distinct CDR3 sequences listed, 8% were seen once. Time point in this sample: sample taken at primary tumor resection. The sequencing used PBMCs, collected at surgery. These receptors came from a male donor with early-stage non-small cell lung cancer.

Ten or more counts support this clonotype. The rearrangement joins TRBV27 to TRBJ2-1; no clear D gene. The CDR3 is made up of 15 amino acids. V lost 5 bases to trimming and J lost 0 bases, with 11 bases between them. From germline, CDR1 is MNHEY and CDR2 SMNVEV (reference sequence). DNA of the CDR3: TGTGCCAGCAGTCCTACCGCGAGCTCCTACAATGAGCAGTTCTTC. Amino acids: CASSPTASSYNEQFF.

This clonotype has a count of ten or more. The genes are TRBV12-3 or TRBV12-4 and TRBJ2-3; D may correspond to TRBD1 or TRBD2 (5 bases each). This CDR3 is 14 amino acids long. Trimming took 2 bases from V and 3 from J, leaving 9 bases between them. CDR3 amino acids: CASSLQWGTDTQYF. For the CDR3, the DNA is TGTGCCAGCAGTTTACAGTGGGGGACAGATACGCAGTATTTT.

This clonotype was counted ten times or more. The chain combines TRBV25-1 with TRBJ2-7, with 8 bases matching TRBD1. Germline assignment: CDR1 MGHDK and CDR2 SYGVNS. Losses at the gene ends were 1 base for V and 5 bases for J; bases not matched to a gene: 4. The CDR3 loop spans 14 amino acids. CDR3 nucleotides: TGTGCCAGCAGTGAATCGGGACAGGTTAACGAGCAGTACTTC. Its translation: CASSESGQVNEQYF.

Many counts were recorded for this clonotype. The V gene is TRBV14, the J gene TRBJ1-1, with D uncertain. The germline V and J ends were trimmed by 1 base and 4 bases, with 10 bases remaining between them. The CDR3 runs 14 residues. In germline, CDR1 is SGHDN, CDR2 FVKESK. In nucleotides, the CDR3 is TGTGCCAGCAGCCAAGTAGGGTCGAGCACTGAAGCTTTCTTT. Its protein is CASSQVGSSTEAFF.

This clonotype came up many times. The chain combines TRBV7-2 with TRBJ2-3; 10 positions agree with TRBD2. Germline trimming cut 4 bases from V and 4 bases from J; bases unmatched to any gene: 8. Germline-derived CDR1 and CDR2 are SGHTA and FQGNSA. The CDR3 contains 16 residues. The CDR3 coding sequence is TGTGCCAGCAGCTCGACTAGCGGGCTGGGTTCAGATACGCAGTATTTT. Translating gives CASSSTSGLGSDTQYF.

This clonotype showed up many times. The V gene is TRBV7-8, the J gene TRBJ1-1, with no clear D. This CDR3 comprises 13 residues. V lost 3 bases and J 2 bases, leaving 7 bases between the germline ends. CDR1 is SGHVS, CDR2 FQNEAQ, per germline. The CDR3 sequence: CASSFYSNTEAFF. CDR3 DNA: TGTGCCAGCAGCTTTTACTCTAACACTGAAGCTTTCTTT.

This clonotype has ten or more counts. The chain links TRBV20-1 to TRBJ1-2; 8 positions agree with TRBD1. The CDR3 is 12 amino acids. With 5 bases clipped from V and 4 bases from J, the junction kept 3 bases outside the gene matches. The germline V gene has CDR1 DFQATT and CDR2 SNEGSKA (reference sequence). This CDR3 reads CSARTGPYGYTF. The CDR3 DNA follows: TGCAGTGCTCGGACAGGGCCCTATGGCTACACCTTC.

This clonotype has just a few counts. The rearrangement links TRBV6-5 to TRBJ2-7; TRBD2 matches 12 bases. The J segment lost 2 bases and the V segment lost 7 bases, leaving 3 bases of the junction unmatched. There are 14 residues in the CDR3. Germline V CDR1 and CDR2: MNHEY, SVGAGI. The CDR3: CASTGLAGPYEQYF. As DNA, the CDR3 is TGTGCCAGCACCGGACTAGCGGGACCCTACGAGCAGTACTTC.

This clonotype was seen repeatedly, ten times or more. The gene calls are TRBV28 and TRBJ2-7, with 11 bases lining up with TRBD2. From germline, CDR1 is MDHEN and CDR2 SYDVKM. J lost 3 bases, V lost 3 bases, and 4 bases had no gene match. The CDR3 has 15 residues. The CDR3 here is CASSLSTSGDYEQYF. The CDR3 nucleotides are TGTGCCAGCAGTTTGTCGACTAGCGGGGACTACGAGCAGTACTTC.

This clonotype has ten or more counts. In DNA form, the CDR3 reads TGTGCCACCAGTCACACTATAAAGAGGGTTGAGCAGTTCTTC. Its translation is CATSHTIKRVEQFF. The rearrangement uses TRBV15 and TRBJ2-1; D is possibly TRBD2 (5 bases). Germline values: CDR1 LNHNV, CDR2 YYDKDF (reference sequence). Trimming took 6 bases from V and 9 from J, leaving 18 bases between them. The CDR3 runs to 14 residues.

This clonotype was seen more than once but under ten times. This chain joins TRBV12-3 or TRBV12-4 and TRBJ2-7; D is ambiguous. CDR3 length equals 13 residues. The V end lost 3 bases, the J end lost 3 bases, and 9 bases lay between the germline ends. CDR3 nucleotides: TGTGCCAGCAGTTTTACAGCTAACTACGAGCAGTACTTC. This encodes CASSFTANYEQYF.

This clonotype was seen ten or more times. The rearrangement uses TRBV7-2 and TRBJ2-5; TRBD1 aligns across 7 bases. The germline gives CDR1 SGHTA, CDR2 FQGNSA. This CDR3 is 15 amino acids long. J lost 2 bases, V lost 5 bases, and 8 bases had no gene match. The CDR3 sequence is CASSAGTELQETQYF. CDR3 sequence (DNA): TGTGCCAGCAGCGCCGGGACAGAACTTCAAGAGACCCAGTACTTC.

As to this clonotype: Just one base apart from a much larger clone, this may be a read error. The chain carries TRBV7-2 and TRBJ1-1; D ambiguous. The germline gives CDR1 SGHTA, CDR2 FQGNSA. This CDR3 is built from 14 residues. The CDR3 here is CASSLAASNTETFF. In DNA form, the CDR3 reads TGTGCCAGCAGCTTAGCGGCTTCAAACACTGAAACTTTCTTT.

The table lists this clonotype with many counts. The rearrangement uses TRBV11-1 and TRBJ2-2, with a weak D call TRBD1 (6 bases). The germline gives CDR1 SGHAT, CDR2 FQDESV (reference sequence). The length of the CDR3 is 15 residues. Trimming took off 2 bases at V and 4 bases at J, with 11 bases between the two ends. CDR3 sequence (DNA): TGTGCCAGCAGCTTATACAGGGAAAGCACCGGGGAGCTGTTTTTT. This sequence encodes CASSLYRESTGELFF.

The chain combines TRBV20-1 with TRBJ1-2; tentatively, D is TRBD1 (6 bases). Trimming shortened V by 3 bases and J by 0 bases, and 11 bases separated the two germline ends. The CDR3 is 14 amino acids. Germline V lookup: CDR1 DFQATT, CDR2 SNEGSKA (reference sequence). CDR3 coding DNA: TGCAGTGCTAGTGGGGACACCTCTAACTATGGCTACACCTTC. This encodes CSASGDTSNYGYTF.

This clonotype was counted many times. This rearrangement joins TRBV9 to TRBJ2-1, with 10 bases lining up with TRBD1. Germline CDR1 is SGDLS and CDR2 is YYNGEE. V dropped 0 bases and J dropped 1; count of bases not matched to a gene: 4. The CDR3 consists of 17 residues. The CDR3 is CASSVARTGGSYNEQFF. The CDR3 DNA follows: TGTGCCAGCAGCGTAGCGCGGACAGGGGGATCCTACAATGAGCAGTTCTTC.

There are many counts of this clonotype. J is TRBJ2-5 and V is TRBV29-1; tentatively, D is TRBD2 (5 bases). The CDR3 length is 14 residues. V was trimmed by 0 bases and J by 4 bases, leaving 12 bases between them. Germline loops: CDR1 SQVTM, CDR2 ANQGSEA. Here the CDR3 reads CSVEDPRVRETQYF. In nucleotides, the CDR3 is TGCAGCGTTGAAGATCCGAGGGTACGAGAGACCCAGTACTTC.

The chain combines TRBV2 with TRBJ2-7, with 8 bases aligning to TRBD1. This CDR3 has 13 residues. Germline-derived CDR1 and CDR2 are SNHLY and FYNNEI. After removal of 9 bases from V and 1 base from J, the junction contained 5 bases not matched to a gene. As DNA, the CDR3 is TGTGCCAGTGGGCAGGGGGCATCCTACGAGCAGTACTTC. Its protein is CASGQGASYEQYF.

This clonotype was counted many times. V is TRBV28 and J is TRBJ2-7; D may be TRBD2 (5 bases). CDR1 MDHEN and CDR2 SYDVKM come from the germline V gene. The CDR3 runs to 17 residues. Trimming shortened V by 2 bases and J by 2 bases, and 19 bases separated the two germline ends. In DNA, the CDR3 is TGTGCCAGCAGTTTAGTCTTGGGAGAGATGAACCCCTACGAGCAGTACTTC. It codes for CASSLVLGEMNPYEQYF.

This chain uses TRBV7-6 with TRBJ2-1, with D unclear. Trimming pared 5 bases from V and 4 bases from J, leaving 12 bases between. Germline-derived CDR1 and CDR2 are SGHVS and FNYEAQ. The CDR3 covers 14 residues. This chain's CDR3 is CASSARGLYNEQFF. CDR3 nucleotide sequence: TGTGCCAGCAGCGCGCGAGGTCTGTACAATGAGCAGTTCTTC. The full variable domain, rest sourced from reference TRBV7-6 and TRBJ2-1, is GAGVSQSPRYKVTKRGQDVALRCDPISGHVSLYWYRQALGQGPEFLTYFNYEAQQDKSGLPNDRFSAERPEGSISTLTIQRTEQRDSAMYRCASSARGLYNEQFFGPGTRLTVL.

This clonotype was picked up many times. CDR3 in DNA: TGTGCCAGCAGTGGCCCGGCGGGATATGAAAAACTGTTTTTT. Protein: CASSGPAGYEKLFF. This chain connects TRBV25-1 to TRBJ1-4, with no clear D. The germline V gene encodes CDR1 MGHDK and CDR2 SYGVNS. V lost 4 bases to trimming and J lost 6 bases, with 12 bases between them. The CDR3 sequence is 14 residues long.

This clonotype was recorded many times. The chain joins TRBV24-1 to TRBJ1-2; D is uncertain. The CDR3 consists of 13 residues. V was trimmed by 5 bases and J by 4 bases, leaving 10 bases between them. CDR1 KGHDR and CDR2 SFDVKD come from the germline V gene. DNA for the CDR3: TGTGCCACCAGTGCAGGCCATGGCTATGGCTACACCTTC. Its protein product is CATSAGHGYGYTF.

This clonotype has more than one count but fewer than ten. The CDR3 DNA reads as TGTGCCAGTAACCCTTCCGCTGGGGGTAACATAATATCTGGAAACACCATATATTTT. Its translation: CASNPSAGGNIISGNTIYF. This rearrangement joins TRBV19 to TRBJ1-3; D might be TRBD1 (5 bases). Trimming pared 7 bases from V and 1 base from J, leaving 26 bases between. The CDR3 runs to 19 residues. The germline V gene has CDR1 LNHDA and CDR2 SQIVND (reference sequence). The entire variable domain, with the rest obtained from reference TRBV19 and TRBJ1-3, is as follows: DGGITQSPKYLFRKEGQNVTLSCEQNLNHDAMYWYRQDPGQGLRLIYYSQIVNDFQKGDIAEGYSVSREKKESFPLTVTSAQKNPTAFYLCASNPSAGGNIISGNTIYFGEGSWLTVV.

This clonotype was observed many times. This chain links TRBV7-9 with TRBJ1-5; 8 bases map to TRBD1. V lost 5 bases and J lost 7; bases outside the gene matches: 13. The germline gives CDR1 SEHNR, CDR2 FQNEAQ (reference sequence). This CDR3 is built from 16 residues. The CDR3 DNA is TGTGCCAGCAGCCCCACGGACAGGGAAGAGGTCCAGCCCCAGCATTTT. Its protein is CASSPTDREEVQPQHF.

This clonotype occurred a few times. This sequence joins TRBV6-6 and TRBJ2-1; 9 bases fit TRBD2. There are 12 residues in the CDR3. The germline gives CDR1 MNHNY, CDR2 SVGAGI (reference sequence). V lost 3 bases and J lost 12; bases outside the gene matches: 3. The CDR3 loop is CASSYAREGQFF. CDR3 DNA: TGTGCCAGCAGTTATGCGCGGGAGGGGCAGTTCTTC.

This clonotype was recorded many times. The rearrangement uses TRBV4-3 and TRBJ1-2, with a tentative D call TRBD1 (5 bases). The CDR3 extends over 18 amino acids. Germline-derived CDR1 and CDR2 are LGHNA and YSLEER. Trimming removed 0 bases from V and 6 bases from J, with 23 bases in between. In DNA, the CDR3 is TGCGCCAGCAGCCAAGATGGGGTCGAGGGGCTGGGGAAGAATGGCTACACCTTC. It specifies CASSQDGVEGLGKNGYTF.